These T cell receptor beta chains were read from a single sample in a study of spatial heterogeneity in lung cancer. MiXCR, run by TCRdb on the 5' RACE reads, gives a single entry per CDR3 protein. The sample records 20,000 to 30,000 distinct CDR3 sequences, over 7.5% being singletons. Sequencing was performed on PBMCs, taken at follow-up. The receptors derive from a male donor with early-stage non-small cell lung cancer. CDR3s include the opening cysteine and the closing phenylalanine or tryptophan. D genes are given only for firm matches. Expanded clones are given a class, and other clones once, few, many or no size at all.

v_gene	d_gene	abundance	j_gene	CDR3nt	CDR3aa
TRBV3-1	TRBD2	few	TRBJ2-4	TGTGCCAGCAGCCTACTTGCGGGGGGTGACGGAAACATTCAGTACTTC	CASSLLAGGDGNIQYF
TRBV29-1	.	few	TRBJ1-1	TGCAGCGTTAGGGCCACCCGGACGGCTGAAGCTTTCTTT	CSVRATRTAEAFF
TRBV20-1	TRBD2	few	TRBJ2-7	TGCAGTGCGCTAGCGGGGCTCTCCTACGAGCAGTACTTC	CSALAGLSYEQYF
TRBV20-1	.	few	TRBJ2-7	TGCAGTGCTCCCTTTACTAGAGGTAGCGAGCAGTACTTC	CSAPFTRGSEQYF
TRBV20-1	.	once	TRBJ2-1	TGCAGTGCTAGAAAGCCTACAATTTACAATGAGCAGTTCTTC	CSARKPTIYNEQFF
TRBV4-3	.	many	TRBJ1-2	TGCGCCAGCAGCCAAGAGATCCGGGGGCTGGGCTATGGCTACACCTTC	CASSQEIRGLGYGYTF
TRBV4-3	.	many	TRBJ1-1	TGCGCCAGCAGCCAAGAAGGAAACAGGGAGGAAGCTTTCTTT	CASSQEGNREEAFF
TRBV11-2	.	.	TRBJ1-2	TGTGCCAGCAGCTTATCTGGGACCCCCTATGGCTACACCTTC	CASSLSGTPYGYTF
TRBV10-3	TRBD2	many	TRBJ2-3	TGTGCCATCAGTGAGTCAAGGACTAGACGTACAGATACGCAGTATTTT	CAISESRTRRTDTQYF
TRBV6-2/TRBV6-3	TRBD2	many	TRBJ2-2	TGTGCCAGCAGTTGGACTAGCCTGAACACCGGGGAGCTGTTTTTT	CASSWTSLNTGELFF
TRBV5-6	TRBD1	many	TRBJ2-7	TGTGCCAGCAGGGGACAGGGGACCACCTACGAGCAGTACTTC	CASRGQGTTYEQYF
TRBV11-2	.	.	TRBJ2-2	TGTGCCAGCAGCTCTATTAAAAGGGGAACCGGGGAGCTGTTTTTT	CASSSIKRGTGELFF
TRBV2	.	medium-sized	TRBJ1-6	TGTGCCAGCCAAGGACAGAACTTTTCACCCCTCCACTTT	CASQGQNFSPLHF
TRBV7-2	TRBD1	few	TRBJ2-1	TGTGCCAGCAGCTTGGACAGGCCAAACAATGAGCAGTTCTTC	CASSLDRPNNEQFF
TRBV6-6	TRBD1	few	TRBJ2-3	TGTGCCAGCAGTTCCGACAGGGCCTATGGGGCCACAGATACGCAGTATTTT	CASSSDRAYGATDTQYF
TRBV29-1	.	many	TRBJ2-3	TGCAGCGTTGATAGGGTAGCTAGCACAGATACGCAGTATTTT	CSVDRVASTDTQYF
TRBV4-1	.	.	TRBJ2-1	TGCGCCAGCAGCCACTACAATGAGCAGTTCTTC	CASSHYNEQFF
TRBV5-1	TRBD2	many	TRBJ2-1	TGCGCCAGCAGCCCGCGGGGGTCCTCCTACAATGAGCAGTTCTTC	CASSPRGSSYNEQFF
TRBV4-1	TRBD1	.	TRBJ2-6	TGCGCCAGCAGCGACAGGGGGCGTGGGGCCAACGTCCTGACTTTC	CASSDRGRGANVLTF
TRBV20-1	.	many	TRBJ2-3	TGCAGTGCTAGAGATTATGGCGTCGGCACAGATACGCAGTATTTT	CSARDYGVGTDTQYF
TRBV30	TRBD2	few	TRBJ2-1	TGTGCCTGGAGTGTACTAAGCGGGGGCCTGGACAATGAGCAGTTCTTC	CAWSVLSGGLDNEQFF
TRBV27	TRBD1	many	TRBJ1-1	TGTGCCAGCAGGGCCGGACAGGGGCGTAAGTCGAACACTGAAGCTTTCTTT	CASRAGQGRKSNTEAFF
TRBV4-2	.	few	TRBJ2-2	TGTGCCAGCAGCCAAGTTCCCGGGGAGCTGTTTTTT	CASSQVPGELFF
TRBV10-3	.	.	TRBJ2-3	TGTGCCATCAGTGAGTCGATCTTGGCAGATACGCAGTATTTT	CAISESILADTQYF
TRBV29-1	TRBD1	few	TRBJ2-7	TGCAGCGTTGAAGGGACAGGGGGGTACGAGCAGTACTTC	CSVEGTGGYEQYF
TRBV20-1	TRBD1	.	TRBJ1-2	TGCAGTGCTAGAGATAGGGCAGGGGGCGACTATGGCTACACCTTC	CSARDRAGGDYGYTF
TRBV20-1	TRBD1	few	TRBJ2-7	TGCAGTGCAAAGATACAGGGGGCAGCCTACGAGCAGTACTTC	CSAKIQGAAYEQYF
TRBV29-1	.	few	TRBJ1-2	TGCAGCGTGGCCGGGACCGCTTACTATGGCTACACCTTC	CSVAGTAYYGYTF
TRBV28	.	many	TRBJ1-1	TGTGCCAGCAGTCTTTTCATAGGGGGACACAAGAACACTGAAGCTTTCTTT	CASSLFIGGHKNTEAFF
TRBV20-1	.	.	TRBJ1-5	TGCAGTGCCACTGAGAGGGCGGAACAGCCCCAGCATTTT	CSATERAEQPQHF
TRBV20-1	.	few	TRBJ1-4	TGCAGTGCCCTAGACCGACAGGCGGAAGAAAAACTGTTTTTT	CSALDRQAEEKLFF
TRBV7-2	.	few	TRBJ2-3	TGTGCCAGCAGCTTAGAACGATTCACAGATACGCAGTATTTT	CASSLERFTDTQYF
TRBV28	TRBD1	many	TRBJ1-4	TGTGCCAGCAGGCCCCGACAGGGGGGGAATGAAAAACTGTTTTTT	CASRPRQGGNEKLFF
TRBV20-1	TRBD1	few	TRBJ1-1	TGCAGTGCTAGACCCGAGCCAGGGGGAACTGAAGCTTTCTTT	CSARPEPGGTEAFF
TRBV4-1	TRBD1	.	TRBJ2-6	TGCGCCAGCAGCCCCGAGCCGGGACAGGGGGCCGTTGGGGCCAACGTCCTGACTTTC	CASSPEPGQGAVGANVLTF
TRBV10-2	.	many	TRBJ1-6	TGCGCCAGCAGTGAGGGGGGAGATTCACCCCTCCACTTT	CASSEGGDSPLHF
TRBV2	.	few	TRBJ1-5	TGTGCCAGCAGCCGGGACGGCAGCAATCAGCCCCAGCATTTT	CASSRDGSNQPQHF
TRBV15	TRBD1	.	TRBJ2-1	TGTGCCACCAGCAGATCCTTCGGGACAGGGAACGAGCAGTTCTTC	CATSRSFGTGNEQFF
TRBV5-1	.	many	TRBJ2-1	TGCGCCAGCAGCTTGGAAGTGAATGAGCAGTTCTTC	CASSLEVNEQFF
TRBV28	TRBD1	few	TRBJ1-5	TGTGCCAGCAGTTTGGGTCTCAGGGGGGGTCATATGGGCAATCAGCCCCAGCATTTT	CASSLGLRGGHMGNQPQHF